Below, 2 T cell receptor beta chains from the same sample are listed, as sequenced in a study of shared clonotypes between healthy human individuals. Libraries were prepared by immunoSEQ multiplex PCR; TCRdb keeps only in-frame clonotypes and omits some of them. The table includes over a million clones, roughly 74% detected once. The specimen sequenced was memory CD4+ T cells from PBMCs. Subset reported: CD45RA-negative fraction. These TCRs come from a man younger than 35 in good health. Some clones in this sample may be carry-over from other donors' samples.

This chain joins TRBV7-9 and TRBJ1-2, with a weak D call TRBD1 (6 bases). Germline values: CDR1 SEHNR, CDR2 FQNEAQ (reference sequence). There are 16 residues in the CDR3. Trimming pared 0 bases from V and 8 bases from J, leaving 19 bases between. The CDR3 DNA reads TGTGCCAGCAGCTTAGCAGGGCGGACAGTGGCTGGGGGCTACACCTTC. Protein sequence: CASSLAGRTVAGGYTF.

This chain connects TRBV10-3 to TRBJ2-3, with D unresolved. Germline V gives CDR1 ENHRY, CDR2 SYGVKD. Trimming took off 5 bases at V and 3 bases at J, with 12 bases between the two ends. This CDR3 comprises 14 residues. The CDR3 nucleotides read TGTGCCATCAGTCCTCATGGCAGTACAGATACGCAGTATTTT. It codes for CAISPHGSTDTQYF.